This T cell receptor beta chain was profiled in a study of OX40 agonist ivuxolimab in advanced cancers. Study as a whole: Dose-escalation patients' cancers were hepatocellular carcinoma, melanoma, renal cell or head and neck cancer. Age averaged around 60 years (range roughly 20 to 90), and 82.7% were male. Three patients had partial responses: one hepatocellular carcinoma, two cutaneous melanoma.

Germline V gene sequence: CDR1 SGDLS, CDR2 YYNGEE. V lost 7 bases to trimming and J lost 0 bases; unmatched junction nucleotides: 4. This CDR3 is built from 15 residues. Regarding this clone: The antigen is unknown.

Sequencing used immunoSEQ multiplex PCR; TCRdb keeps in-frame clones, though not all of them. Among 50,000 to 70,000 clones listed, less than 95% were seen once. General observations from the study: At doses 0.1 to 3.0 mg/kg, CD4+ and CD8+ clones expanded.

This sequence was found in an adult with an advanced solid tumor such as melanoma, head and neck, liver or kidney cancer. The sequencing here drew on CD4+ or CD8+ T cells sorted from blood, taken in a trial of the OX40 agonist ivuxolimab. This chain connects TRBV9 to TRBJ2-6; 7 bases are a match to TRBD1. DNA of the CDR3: TGTGCCAGCGGCAGGGGGAACTCTGGGGCCAACGTCCTGACTTTC. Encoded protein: CASGRGNSGANVLTF.